Shown below are 10 T cell receptor beta chains from a single sample sequenced in a study of naive and memory T cell subsets. Both TRBC1 and TRBC2 were covered by a beta constant-region primer of two equimolar oligonucleotides. The ligated cDNA underwent four PCR rounds using SP2 and nested alpha and beta constant-region primers. TCRdb ran MiXCR on the UMI-ligation and nested PCR reads and lists one entry per CDR3 protein. The table includes about 150,000 distinct CDR3 sequences, about 23% detected once. The study's findings and limits: Especially in CD8 cells, naive repertoires contained a few larger clonotypes, possibly CD45RA-re-expressing memory cells.

The antigens of these receptors remain unknown. Sequencing input: naive CD4+ T cells from blood. The receptor set was obtained from a human donor in good health.

This clonotype was detected only a few times. This chain joins TRBV29-1 and TRBJ2-1, with TRBD1 as a possible D gene (5 bases). V gave up 5 bases and J gave up 8 bases, with 16 bases separating them. The CDR3 is 13 residues long. Germline V gene data show CDR1 as SQVTM and CDR2 as ANQGSEA. The CDR3 loop is CSVLPPWGHEQFF. The CDR3 DNA reads TGCAGCGTTCTTCCCCCTTGGGGCCATGAGCAGTTCTTC.

The V call is TRBV12-3 or TRBV12-4, the J call TRBJ2-7; 10 nucleotides align to TRBD1. V lost 5 bases, J lost 2 bases, and 6 bases stayed unmatched. This CDR3 region has 15 residues. CDR3 loop: CASSIRDRGPYEQYF. The CDR3 bases are TGTGCCAGCAGTATCCGGGACAGGGGTCCCTACGAGCAGTACTTC.

There are a few counts of this clonotype. The V gene is TRBV28, the J gene TRBJ1-3; tentatively, D is TRBD1 (6 bases). The CDR3 spans 14 residues. V lost 8 bases and J lost 2, with 13 bases in between. Germline values: CDR1 MDHEN, CDR2 SYDVKM. DNA of the CDR3: TGTGCCAGCCTCGACAGGCAGGCTGGAAACACCATATATTTT. Encoded protein: CASLDRQAGNTIYF.

CDR3 residues: CSAPYAGVGAFF. In nucleotides, the CDR3 is TGCAGTGCTCCCTACGCAGGGGTGGGAGCTTTCTTT. The chain employs TRBV20-1 and TRBJ1-1; possible D gene TRBD1, 6 bases. Trimming stripped 5 bases from V and 10 bases from J, with 17 bases between. Germline CDR1 is DFQATT and CDR2 is SNEGSKA (reference sequence). This CDR3 region has 12 residues.

The CDR3 sequence: CASSQDHGREKLFF. In DNA form, the CDR3 reads TGCGCCAGCAGCCAAGATCACGGACGTGAAAAACTGTTTTTT. This rearrangement joins TRBV4-1 to TRBJ1-4; D gene ambiguous. The germline CDR1 and CDR2 sequences are MGHRA and YSYEKL. V was cut by 0 bases and J by 7 bases, with 9 bases left in between. This CDR3 comprises 14 residues.

V gene TRBV7-9 combines with J gene TRBJ2-7, with 12 bases that match TRBD1. With 5 bases clipped from V and 5 bases from J, the junction kept 7 bases outside the gene matches. The V gene's germline CDR1 is SEHNR and CDR2 FQNEAQ (reference sequence). There are 15 residues in the CDR3. CDR3 nucleotides: TGTGCCAGCAGCCCCGAGGGGACAGGGGGCAACGAGCAGTACTTC. Translating gives CASSPEGTGGNEQYF.

This clonotype was counted a few times. The chain employs TRBV5-6 and TRBJ2-5; D might be TRBD1 (5 bases). The germline V gene encodes CDR1 SGHDT and CDR2 YYEEEE. The CDR3 is made up of 12 amino acids. Trimming pared 0 bases from V and 6 bases from J, leaving 6 bases between. The CDR3 here is CASSLVGQTQYF. The DNA for the CDR3 is TGTGCCAGCAGCTTGGTGGGGCAGACCCAGTACTTC.

This clonotype was observed at least ten times. CDR3 in amino acids: CSVAGGGTDTQYF. In DNA form, the CDR3 reads TGCAGCGTTGCCGGGGGAGGCACAGATACGCAGTATTTT. The rearrangement links TRBV29-1 to TRBJ2-3; D is possibly TRBD2 (6 bases). Germline V gene data show CDR1 as SQVTM and CDR2 as ANQGSEA. The CDR3 contains 13 residues. With 4 bases removed from V and 1 base from J, the gap between germline ends came to 9 bases.

This clonotype was found many times. CDR3 in amino acids: CASSLGHQGPSYEQYF. The CDR3 coding sequence is TGTGCCAGCAGCCTGGGACACCAGGGCCCCTCCTACGAGCAGTACTTC. This rearrangement joins TRBV11-2 to TRBJ2-7; D may be TRBD1 (6 bases). Trimming left V 5 bases short and J 0 bases short, with 17 bases between. The germline CDR1 and CDR2 sequences are SGHAT and FQNNGV. This CDR3 is 16 amino acids long.

This clonotype has only a few counts. V usage is TRBV20-1 and J usage is TRBJ2-7, with TRBD1 matching over 11 bases. Per germline, CDR1 DFQATT and CDR2 SNEGSKA (reference sequence). V shed 1 base, J shed 3 bases, and the junction held 5 bases outside the gene matches. The CDR3 spans 15 residues. DNA of the CDR3: TGCAGTGCTAGAGGCAGGACAGGGGGCCTCTACGAGCAGTACTTC. Encoded protein: CSARGRTGGLYEQYF.